This T cell receptor (beta chain) emerged from a study of technical replicates of blood from a few donors. Sequencing was performed with immunoSEQ multiplex PCR; in TCRdb, only in-frame clones are kept and a portion is missing. The data show approximately 75,000 clones, with 97% seen just once and 0.18% held by the top ten. Sequencing was performed on T cells isolated from PBMCs. This TCR derives from a human donor in good health.

As DNA, the CDR3 is TGTGCCAGCAGCTTAGTCGCCAGGGGGAACACTGAAGCTTTCTTT. The encoded protein is CASSLVARGNTEAFF. The chain couples TRBV11-3 to TRBJ1-1; tentatively, D is TRBD1 (6 bases). The CDR3 is 15 residues long. Germline V gives CDR1 SGHNT, CDR2 YENEEA. The V end was cut by 1 base, the J end by 1 base, with 10 bases between. Looking up the rest from reference TRBV11-3 and TRBJ1-1 gives the full variable domain: EAGVVQSPRYKIIEKKQPVAFWCNPISGHNTLYWYLQNLGQGPELLIRYENEEAVDDSQLPKDRFSAERLKGVDSTLKIQPAELGDSAVYLCASSLVARGNTEAFFGQGTRLTVV.